These 5 T cell receptor beta chains share one sample of origin, sequenced in a study of spatial heterogeneity in lung cancer. TCRdb processed the 5' RACE reads anew with MiXCR; each CDR3 protein has one entry. In the table there are around 6,000 distinct CDR3 sequences, less than 9% of which are singletons. Documented time point: sample taken at primary tumor resection. Material: normal lung tissue next to the tumor, obtained at surgery. The receptors were sampled from a female donor with early-stage non-small cell lung cancer.

This clonotype was observed many times. This chain joins TRBV19 and TRBJ2-1; D could derive from TRBD1 or TRBD2 (5 bases each). CDR1 is LNHDA and CDR2 is SQIVND in the germline V gene (reference sequence). The length of the CDR3 is 14 residues. The V and J ends lost 7 bases and 8 bases respectively, with 18 bases between them. Written as DNA, the CDR3 is TGTGCCAGTACCATGAGGGGTCAAGGTTATGAGCAGTTCTTC. Residues: CASTMRGQGYEQFF.

This clonotype has ten or more counts. The chain joins TRBV10-3 to TRBJ2-5; either TRBD1 or TRBD2 may supply D (6 bases each). The ends were cut back, 4 bases at V and 4 bases at J, with 10 bases in the middle. The germline gives CDR1 ENHRY, CDR2 SYGVKD. This CDR3 contains 13 residues. CDR3 DNA: TGTGCCATCAGTGCCGAGGGGGGAGAGACCCAGTACTTC. Protein sequence: CAISAEGGETQYF.

Within the sample, this clonotype is medium-sized. The V call is TRBV11-2, the J call TRBJ2-7, with 9 bases fitting TRBD1. The CDR3 is 21 amino acids. V dropped 2 bases and J dropped 0; count of bases not matched to a gene: 20. Per the germline V gene, CDR1 is SGHAT and CDR2 is FQNNGV. CDR3 in amino acids: CASSLFRPMGTGRSISYEQYF. In DNA, the CDR3 is TGTGCCAGCAGCTTATTCCGGCCCATGGGGACAGGGCGTTCAATCTCCTACGAGCAGTACTTC.

This clonotype is termed medium-sized. The V call is TRBV5-5, the J call TRBJ2-5, with 7 bases lining up with TRBD1. The germline V gene has CDR1 SGHKS and CDR2 YYEKEE (reference sequence). The CDR3 has 13 amino acids. The J segment lost 6 bases and the V segment lost 0 bases, leaving 2 bases of the junction unmatched. The CDR3 DNA reads as TGTGCCAGCAGCTTGGGACAGGGCCAGACCCAGTACTTC. This encodes CASSLGQGQTQYF.

The chain carries TRBV5-6 and TRBJ1-1, with 7 nucleotides matching TRBD1. Per germline, CDR1 SGHDT and CDR2 YYEEEE. The CDR3 spans 15 residues. V gave up 4 bases and J gave up 0 bases; unmatched junction bases: 6. The CDR3 DNA reads TGTGCCAGCAGCCGCCGGACAGGAGTGAACACTGAAGCTTTCTTT. Translation: CASSRRTGVNTEAFF.